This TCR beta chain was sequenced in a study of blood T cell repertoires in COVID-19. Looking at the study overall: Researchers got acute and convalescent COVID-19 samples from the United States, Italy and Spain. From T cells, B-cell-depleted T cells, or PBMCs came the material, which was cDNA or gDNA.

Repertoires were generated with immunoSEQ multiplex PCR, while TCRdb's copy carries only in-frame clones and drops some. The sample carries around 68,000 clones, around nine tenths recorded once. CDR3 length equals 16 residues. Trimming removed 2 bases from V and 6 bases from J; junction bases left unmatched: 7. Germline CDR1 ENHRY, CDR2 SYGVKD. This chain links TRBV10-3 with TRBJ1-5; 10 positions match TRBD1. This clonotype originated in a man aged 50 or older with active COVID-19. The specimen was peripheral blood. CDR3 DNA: TGTGCCATCAGTGAGCCGACAGGGGGCCGCGTTCAGCCCCAGCATTTT. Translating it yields CAISEPTGGRVQPQHF.